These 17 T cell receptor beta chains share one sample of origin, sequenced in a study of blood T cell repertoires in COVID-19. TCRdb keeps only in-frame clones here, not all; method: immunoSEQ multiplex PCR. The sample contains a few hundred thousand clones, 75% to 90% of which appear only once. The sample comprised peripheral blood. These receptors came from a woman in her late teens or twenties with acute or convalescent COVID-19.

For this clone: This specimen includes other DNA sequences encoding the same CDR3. The CDR3 loop reads CASSSQGYEQYF. The CDR3 DNA follows: TGTGCCAGCAGCTCCCAGGGCTACGAGCAGTACTTC. V gene TRBV5-6 combines with J gene TRBJ2-7, with D possibly being TRBD1 (5 bases). This CDR3 region has 12 residues. Germline values: CDR1 SGHDT, CDR2 YYEEEE. V was shortened by 3 bases and J by 3 bases, with 7 bases between the two germline ends. The full variable domain, its missing parts supplied by reference TRBV5-6 and TRBJ2-7, is DAGVTQSPTHLIKTRGQQVTLRCSPKSGHDTVSWYQQALGQGPQFIFQYYEEEERQRGNFPDRFSGHQFPNYSSELNVNALLLGDSALYLCASSSQGYEQYFGPGTRLTVT.

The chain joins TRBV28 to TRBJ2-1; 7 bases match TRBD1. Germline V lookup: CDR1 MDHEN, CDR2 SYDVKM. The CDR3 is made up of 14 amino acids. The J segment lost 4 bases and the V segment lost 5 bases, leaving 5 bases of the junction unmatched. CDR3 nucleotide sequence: TGTGCCAGCAGTAGGCGGACAGGATACAATGAGCAGTTCTTC. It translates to CASSRRTGYNEQFF.

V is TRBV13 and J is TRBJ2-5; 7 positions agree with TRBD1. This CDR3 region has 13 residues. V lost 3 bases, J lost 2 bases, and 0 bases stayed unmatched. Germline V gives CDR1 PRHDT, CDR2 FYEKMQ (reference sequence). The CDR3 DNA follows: TGTGCCAGCAGCTTGGGACAGCAAGAGACCCAGTACTTC. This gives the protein CASSLGQQETQYF.

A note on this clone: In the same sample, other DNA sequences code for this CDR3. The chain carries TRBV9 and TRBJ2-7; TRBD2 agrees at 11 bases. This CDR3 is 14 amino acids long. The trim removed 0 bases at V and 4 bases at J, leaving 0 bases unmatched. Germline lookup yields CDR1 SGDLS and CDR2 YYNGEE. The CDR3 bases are TGTGCCAGCAGCGTAGGACTAGCGGGGTACGAGCAGTACTTC. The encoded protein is CASSVGLAGYEQYF. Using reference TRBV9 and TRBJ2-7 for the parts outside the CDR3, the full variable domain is DSGVTQTPKHLITATGQRVTLRCSPRSGDLSVYWYQQSLDQGLQFLIQYYNGEERAKGNILERFSAQQFPDLHSELNLSSLELGDSALYFCASSVGLAGYEQYFGPGTRLTVT.

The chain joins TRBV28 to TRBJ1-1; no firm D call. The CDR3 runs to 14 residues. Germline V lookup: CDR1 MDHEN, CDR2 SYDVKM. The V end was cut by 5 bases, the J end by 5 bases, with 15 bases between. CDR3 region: CASSPRGGETEAFF. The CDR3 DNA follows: TGTGCCAGCAGTCCCCGAGGTGGGGAGACTGAAGCTTTCTTT.

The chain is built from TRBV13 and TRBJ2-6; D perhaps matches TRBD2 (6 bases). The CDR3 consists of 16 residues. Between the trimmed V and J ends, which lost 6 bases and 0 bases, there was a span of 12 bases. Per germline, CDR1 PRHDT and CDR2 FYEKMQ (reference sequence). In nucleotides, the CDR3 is TGTGCCAGCAGTTCCGGGGGAACCTCTGGGGCCAACGTCCTGACTTTC. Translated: CASSSGGTSGANVLTF. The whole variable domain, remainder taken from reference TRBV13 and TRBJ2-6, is AAGVIQSPRHLIKEKRETATLKCYPIPRHDTVYWYQQGPGQDPQFLISFYEKMQSDKGSIPDRFSAQQFSDYHSELNMSSLELGDSALYFCASSSGGTSGANVLTFGAGSRLTVL.

CDR3 DNA sequence: TGTGCCAGCAGCATCGACAATCGGGGTGGCTACACCTTC. Its protein is CASSIDNRGGYTF. V usage is TRBV6-5 and J usage is TRBJ1-2; D gene uncertain. There are 13 residues in the CDR3. CDR1 MNHEY and CDR2 SVGAGI come from the germline V gene. The V end was cut by 6 bases, the J end by 7 bases, with 15 bases between.

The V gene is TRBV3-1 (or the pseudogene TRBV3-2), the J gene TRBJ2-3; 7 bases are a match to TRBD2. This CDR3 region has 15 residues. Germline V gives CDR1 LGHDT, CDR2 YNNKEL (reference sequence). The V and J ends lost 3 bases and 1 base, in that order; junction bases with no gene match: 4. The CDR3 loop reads CASSQLAAGTDTQYF. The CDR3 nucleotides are TGTGCCAGCAGCCAGCTAGCGGCCGGCACAGATACGCAGTATTTT.

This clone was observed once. The CDR3 DNA reads as TGTGCCAGCAGGGCCCGGAGTGAAGCTTTCTTT. Its protein is CASRARSEAFF. The gene calls are TRBV6-5 and TRBJ1-1; D unclear. This CDR3 has 11 amino acids. Germline assignment: CDR1 MNHEY and CDR2 SVGAGI. Between the trimmed V and J ends, which lost 6 bases and 7 bases, there was a span of 9 bases.

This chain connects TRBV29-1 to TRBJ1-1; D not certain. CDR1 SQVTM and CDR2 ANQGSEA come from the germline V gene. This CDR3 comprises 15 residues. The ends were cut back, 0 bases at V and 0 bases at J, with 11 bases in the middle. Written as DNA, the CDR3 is TGCAGCGTTGAAGATCTTAATCCCTTGAACACTGAAGCTTTCTTT. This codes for CSVEDLNPLNTEAFF.

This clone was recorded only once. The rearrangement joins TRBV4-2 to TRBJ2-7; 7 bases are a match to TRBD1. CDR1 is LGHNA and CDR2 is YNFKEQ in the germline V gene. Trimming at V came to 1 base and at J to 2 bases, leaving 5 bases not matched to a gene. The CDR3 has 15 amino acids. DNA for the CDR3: TGTGCCAGCAGCCAAGCCGGGACAGAGACCTACGAGCAGTACTTC. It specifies CASSQAGTETYEQYF.

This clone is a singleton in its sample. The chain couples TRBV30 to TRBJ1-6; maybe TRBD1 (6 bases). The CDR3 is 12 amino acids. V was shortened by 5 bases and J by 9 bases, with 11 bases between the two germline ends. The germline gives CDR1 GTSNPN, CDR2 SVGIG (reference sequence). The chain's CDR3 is CAWGTGTSPLHF. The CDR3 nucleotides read TGTGCCTGGGGAACAGGGACTTCACCCCTCCACTTT.

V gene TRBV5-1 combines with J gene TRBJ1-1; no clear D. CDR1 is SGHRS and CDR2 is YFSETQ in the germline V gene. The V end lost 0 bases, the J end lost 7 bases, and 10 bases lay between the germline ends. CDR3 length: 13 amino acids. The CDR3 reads CASSLDAGFEAFF. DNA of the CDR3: TGCGCCAGCAGCTTGGATGCGGGGTTTGAAGCTTTCTTT.

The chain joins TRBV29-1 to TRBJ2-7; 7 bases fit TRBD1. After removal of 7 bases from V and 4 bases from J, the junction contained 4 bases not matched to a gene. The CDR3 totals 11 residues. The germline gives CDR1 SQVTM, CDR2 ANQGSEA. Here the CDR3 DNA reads TGCAGCGGCCTACAGGGGTACGAGCAGTACTTC. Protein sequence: CSGLQGYEQYF.

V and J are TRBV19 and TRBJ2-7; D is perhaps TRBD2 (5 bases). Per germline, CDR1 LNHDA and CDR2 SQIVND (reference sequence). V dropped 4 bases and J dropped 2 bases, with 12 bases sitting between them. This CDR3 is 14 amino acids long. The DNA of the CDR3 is TGTGCCAGTAGTAAGATAGCGACTCCCTACGAGCAGTACTTC. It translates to CASSKIATPYEQYF.

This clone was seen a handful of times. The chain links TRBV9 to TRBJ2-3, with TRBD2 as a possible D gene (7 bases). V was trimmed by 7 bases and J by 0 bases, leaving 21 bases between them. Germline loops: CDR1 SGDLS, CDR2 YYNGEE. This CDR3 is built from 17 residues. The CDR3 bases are TGTGCCAGCGGCCCCCTATTCGGGGGGCCTAGCACAGATACGCAGTATTTT. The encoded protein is CASGPLFGGPSTDTQYF.

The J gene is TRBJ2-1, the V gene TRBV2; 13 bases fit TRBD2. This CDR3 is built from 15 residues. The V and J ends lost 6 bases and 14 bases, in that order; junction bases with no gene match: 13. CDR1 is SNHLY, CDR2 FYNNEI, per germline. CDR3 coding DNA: TGTGCCAGCAGCGAAAAAGGACTAGCGGGAGAGGGAAAGTTCTTC. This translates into CASSEKGLAGEGKFF.